These 11 T cell receptor beta chains originate from one sample sequenced in a study of T cell repertoires in cytomegalovirus infection. Each CDR3 protein is one row after TCRdb ran MiXCR on the reads. The sample consists of approximately 180,000 distinct CDR3 sequences, about a tenth of them appearing once. The sample taken for sequencing was PBMCs. The source of these receptors is a human donor in good health (CMV status not recorded). Some clones in this sample may be carry-over from other donors' samples.

This clonotype was seen a few times. This chain joins TRBV4-3 and TRBJ1-1; D possibly corresponds to TRBD1 (6 bases). V dropped 4 bases and J dropped 1 base, with 10 bases sitting between them. The V gene's germline CDR1 is LGHNA and CDR2 YSLEER. This CDR3 spans 14 amino acids. The CDR3 region is CASSPGQRNTEAFF. CDR3 DNA sequence: TGCGCCAGCAGCCCTGGACAGCGGAACACTGAAGCTTTCTTT.

This clonotype was detected ten times or more. The chain uses TRBV2 and TRBJ1-1, with D hard to call. V lost 7 bases and J lost 3, with 9 bases in between. The germline V gene has CDR1 SNHLY and CDR2 FYNNEI. The CDR3 has 12 amino acids. The CDR3 DNA is TGTGCCAGCAATGACCGGGACACTGAAGCTTTCTTT. Translating it yields CASNDRDTEAFF.

This clonotype was seen many times. The chain couples TRBV14 to TRBJ2-1, with 13 nucleotides matching TRBD2. This CDR3 comprises 15 residues. Germline V CDR1 and CDR2: SGHDN, FVKESK. V shed 2 bases and J 9 bases; nucleotides not matched to a gene: 4. The CDR3 region is CASSQTSGRGSEQFF. In DNA form, the CDR3 reads TGTGCCAGCAGCCAAACTAGCGGGAGGGGTTCTGAGCAGTTCTTC.

This clonotype was counted a few times. The CDR3: CASSPGGSKTDTQYF. For the CDR3, the DNA is TGTGCCAGCAGCCCCGGCGGGAGTAAAACAGATACGCAGTATTTT. The chain carries TRBV28 and TRBJ2-3; 7 bases agree with TRBD2. This CDR3 spans 15 amino acids. Germline trimming cut 6 bases from V and 3 bases from J; bases unmatched to any gene: 9. In germline, CDR1 is MDHEN, CDR2 SYDVKM.

The table lists this clonotype with many counts. The chain carries TRBV6-2 or TRBV6-3 and TRBJ2-5; D is uncertain. The germline V gene has CDR1 MNHEY and CDR2 SVGEGT. V was trimmed by 8 bases and J by 6 bases, leaving 13 bases between them. This CDR3 contains 12 residues. The CDR3 spells CASGPTIQTQYF. The CDR3 coding sequence is TGTGCCAGCGGACCTACAATACAGACCCAGTACTTC.

This clonotype has a count of ten or more. This rearrangement joins TRBV7-6 to TRBJ2-7; a possible D gene is TRBD1 (6 bases). This CDR3 is 16 amino acids long. CDR1 and CDR2 (germline): SGHVS, FNYEAQ. V was trimmed by 2 bases and J by 0 bases, leaving 14 bases between them. CDR3 region: CASSLKSWDNSYEQYF. The CDR3 nucleotides read TGTGCCAGCAGCTTAAAAAGTTGGGACAACTCCTACGAGCAGTACTTC.

The J gene is TRBJ2-3, the V gene TRBV6-2 or TRBV6-3; maybe TRBD2 (5 bases). Trimming stripped 2 bases from V and 4 bases from J, with 13 bases between. Germline V gives CDR1 MNHEY, CDR2 SVGEGT. The length of the CDR3 is 15 residues. CDR3 in amino acids: CASSYLGVRPDTQYF. DNA of the CDR3: TGTGCCAGCAGTTACCTCGGGGTACGTCCAGATACGCAGTATTTT.

This clonotype qualifies as medium-sized. The chain recombines TRBV7-2 with TRBJ1-2, with D unresolved. The germline V gene encodes CDR1 SGHTA and CDR2 FQGNSA. The CDR3 covers 13 residues. Trimming left V 3 bases short and J 3 bases short, with 8 bases between. The CDR3 DNA sequence: TGTGCCAGCAGCTTGCTGGGTCACTATGGCTACACCTTC. This sequence encodes CASSLLGHYGYTF.

This clonotype was found a few times. The rearrangement uses TRBV5-4 and TRBJ1-5; 8 nucleotides line up with TRBD1. Unmatched junction bases numbered 4, after V lost 2 bases and J lost 6 bases. Germline lookup yields CDR1 SGHNT and CDR2 YYREEE (reference sequence). The CDR3 is 14 residues long. The CDR3 is CASSFQGAFQPQHF. The CDR3 coding sequence is TGTGCCAGCAGCTTCCAGGGGGCCTTTCAGCCCCAGCATTTT.

This clonotype was detected ten times or more. This chain links TRBV6-1 with TRBJ2-3; 7 bases map to TRBD2. Germline V gene data show CDR1 as MNHNS and CDR2 as SASEGT. This CDR3 comprises 11 residues. Trimming at V came to 7 bases and at J to 12 bases, leaving 7 bases not matched to a gene. CDR3 protein: CASTTREAQYF. The CDR3 DNA follows: TGTGCCAGCACGACACGGGAGGCTCAGTATTTT.

Many counts were recorded for this clonotype. This chain links TRBV4-1 with TRBJ2-1; 7 nucleotides match TRBD1. CDR1 is MGHRA and CDR2 is YSYEKL in the germline V gene. With V trimmed by 3 bases and J by 2 bases, 19 bases remained unmatched. The CDR3 covers 20 residues. CDR3 protein: CASSHPVGIVGTETYNEQFF. The CDR3 region has the DNA TGCGCCAGCAGCCACCCCGTGGGCATAGTCGGGACAGAAACCTACAATGAGCAGTTCTTC.